Here is one T cell receptor beta chain with its context. The sample originates from a study of shared clonotypes between healthy human individuals. Bulk PBMC genomic DNA spanned ten immunoSEQ deep plates. Only in-frame clones appear in the TCRdb table, and some are missing; sequencing was by immunoSEQ multiplex PCR. The table includes 450,000 to 500,000 clones, over 70% detected once. CDR3 length: 14 residues. The germline CDR1 and CDR2 sequences are MNHEY and SMNVEV (reference sequence). Trimming took 3 bases from V and 4 from J; bases not matched to a gene: 5. Sequencing was carried out using PBMCs. The sequence was obtained from a woman aged 40 to 50 in good health. Some clones in this sample may be carry-over from other donors' samples. The chain uses TRBV27 and TRBJ1-1, with TRBD1 matching over 7 bases. The CDR3 sequence: CASSFSDRSTEAFF. The CDR3 DNA reads TGTGCCAGCAGTTTCTCGGACAGGAGCACTGAAGCTTTCTTT.